This TCR beta chain was observed in a study of T cells expressing NK-cell markers. Note on this clonotype: Its antigen is unidentified.

A 5'RACE template switching approach incorporating UMIs was used to make TCR beta cDNA. Using the 5' RACE reads, TCRdb records one entry per CDR3 protein without DNA. The sample data list about 150,000 distinct CDR3 sequences. Study-level points and caveats: In several donors, dominant clonotypes made up about 25-60.1% of CD3+CD56-NKG2C+ cells. No clear determination of HCMV specificity was made for expanded NKG2C+ T cell clones.

The CDR3 covers 16 residues. Germline V gives CDR1 MNHNS, CDR2 SASEGT. Sequencing was performed on blood T cells: a sorted CD56 or NKG2C T cell subset, CD4+ or CD8+ T cells, or bulk PBMC T cells (not recorded which). This clonotype originated in a woman aged 45-59 years in good health. The chain employs TRBV6-1 and TRBJ1-5; TCRdb's assignment of TRBD1 cannot be checked, as there is no DNA. CDR3 region: CASSATARGINQPQHF.